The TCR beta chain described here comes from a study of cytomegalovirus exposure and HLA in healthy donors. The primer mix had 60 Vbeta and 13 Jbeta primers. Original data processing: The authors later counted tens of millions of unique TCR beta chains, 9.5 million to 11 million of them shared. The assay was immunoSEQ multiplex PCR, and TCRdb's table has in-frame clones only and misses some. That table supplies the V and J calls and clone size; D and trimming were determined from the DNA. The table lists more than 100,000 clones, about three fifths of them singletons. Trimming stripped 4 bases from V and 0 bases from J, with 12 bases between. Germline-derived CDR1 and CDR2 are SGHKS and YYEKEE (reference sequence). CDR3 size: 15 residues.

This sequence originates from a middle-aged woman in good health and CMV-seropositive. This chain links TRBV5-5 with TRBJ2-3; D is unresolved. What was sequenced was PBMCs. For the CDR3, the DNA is TGTGCCAGCAGCCCCCTGGCGGCTAGCACAGATACGCAGTATTTT. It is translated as CASSPLAASTDTQYF.